Listed here is a single T cell receptor beta chain. Its antigen is unidentified. The data were obtained in a study of T cell responses to AZD1222 COVID-19 vaccine. Study-level points and caveats: Reports indicate that nearly half of spike-specific TCRs are directed at unmutated variant regions.

Clones were read by immunoSEQ multiplex PCR, and TCRdb kept only the in-frame ones, dropping some. The sample lists tens of thousands of clones; 70% to 90% were seen once. This CDR3 region has 18 residues. Per germline, CDR1 SGHRS and CDR2 YFSETQ. V lost 0 bases, J lost 2 bases, and 19 bases lay in between. The receptor comes from an adult in good health. The chain employs TRBV5-1 and TRBJ2-3; weak D call: TRBD2 (7 bases). The sequencing used peripheral blood, collected on day 0 of AZD1222 vaccination. The CDR3 nucleotides read TGCGCCAGCAGCTTGGAAGGGGGGGCCCTGCCCAACACAGATACGCAGTATTTT. It yields the protein CASSLEGGALPNTDTQYF.